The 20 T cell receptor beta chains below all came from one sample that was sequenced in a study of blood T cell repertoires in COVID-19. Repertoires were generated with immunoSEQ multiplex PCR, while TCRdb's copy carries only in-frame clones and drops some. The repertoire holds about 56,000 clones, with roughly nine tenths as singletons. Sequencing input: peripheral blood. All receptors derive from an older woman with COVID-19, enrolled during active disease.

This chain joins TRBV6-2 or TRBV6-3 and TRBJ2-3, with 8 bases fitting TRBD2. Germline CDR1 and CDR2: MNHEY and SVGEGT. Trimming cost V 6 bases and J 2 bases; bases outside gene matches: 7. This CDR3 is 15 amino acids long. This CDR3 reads CASSVGGGPTDTQYF. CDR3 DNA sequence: TGTGCCAGCAGCGTGGGCGGGGGGCCCACAGATACGCAGTATTTT.

The CDR3 region has the DNA TGTGCCTGGTCGACGCCAGGGGGTGAAAAACTGTTTTTT. Translated: CAWSTPGGEKLFF. The chain is built from TRBV30 and TRBJ1-4; TRBD1 matches 7 bases. The J segment lost 7 bases and the V segment lost 5 bases, leaving 7 bases of the junction unmatched. In germline, CDR1 is GTSNPN, CDR2 SVGIG (reference sequence). This CDR3 contains 13 residues.

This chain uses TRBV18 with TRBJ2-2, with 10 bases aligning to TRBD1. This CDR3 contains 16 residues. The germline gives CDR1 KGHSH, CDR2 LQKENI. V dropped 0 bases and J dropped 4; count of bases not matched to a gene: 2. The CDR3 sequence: CASSPPGQGTTGELFF. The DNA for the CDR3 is TGTGCCAGCTCACCACCGGGACAGGGGACCACCGGGGAGCTGTTTTTT.

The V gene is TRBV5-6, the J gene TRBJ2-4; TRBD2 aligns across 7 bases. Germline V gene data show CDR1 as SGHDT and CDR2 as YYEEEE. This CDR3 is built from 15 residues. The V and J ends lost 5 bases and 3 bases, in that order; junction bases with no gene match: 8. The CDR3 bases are TGTGCCAGCAGGACCCGAGGGGAGGGCAAAAACATTCAGTACTTC. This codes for CASRTRGEGKNIQYF. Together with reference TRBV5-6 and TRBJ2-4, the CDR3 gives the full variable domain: DAGVTQSPTHLIKTRGQQVTLRCSPKSGHDTVSWYQQALGQGPQFIFQYYEEEERQRGNFPDRFSGHQFPNYSSELNVNALLLGDSALYLCASRTRGEGKNIQYFGAGTRLSVL.

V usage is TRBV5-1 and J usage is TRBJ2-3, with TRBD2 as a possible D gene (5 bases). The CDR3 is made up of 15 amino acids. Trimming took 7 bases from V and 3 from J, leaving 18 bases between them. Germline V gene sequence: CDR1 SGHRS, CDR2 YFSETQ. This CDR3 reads CASGRAVGETDTQYF. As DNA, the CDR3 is TGCGCCAGCGGAAGGGCTGTGGGAGAGACAGATACGCAGTATTTT.

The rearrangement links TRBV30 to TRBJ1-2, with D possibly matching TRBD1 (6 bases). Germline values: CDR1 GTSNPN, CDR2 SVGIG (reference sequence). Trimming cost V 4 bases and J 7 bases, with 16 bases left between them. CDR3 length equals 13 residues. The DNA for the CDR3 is TGTGCCTGGACCCCCTCGGGGGGGCTTGGCTACACCTTC. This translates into CAWTPSGGLGYTF.

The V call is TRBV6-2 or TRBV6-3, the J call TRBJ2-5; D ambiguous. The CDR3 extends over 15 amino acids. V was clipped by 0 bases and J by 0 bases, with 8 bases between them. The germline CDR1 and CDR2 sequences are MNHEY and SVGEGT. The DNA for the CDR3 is TGTGCCAGCAGTTACTCGGTGGCGGACCAAGAGACCCAGTACTTC. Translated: CASSYSVADQETQYF.

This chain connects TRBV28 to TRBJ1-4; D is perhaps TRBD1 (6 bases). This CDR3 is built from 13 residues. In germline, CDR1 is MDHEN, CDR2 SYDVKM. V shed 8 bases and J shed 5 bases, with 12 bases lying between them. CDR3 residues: CASRGGVNEKLFF. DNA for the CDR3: TGTGCCAGCCGAGGGGGAGTAAATGAAAAACTGTTTTTT.

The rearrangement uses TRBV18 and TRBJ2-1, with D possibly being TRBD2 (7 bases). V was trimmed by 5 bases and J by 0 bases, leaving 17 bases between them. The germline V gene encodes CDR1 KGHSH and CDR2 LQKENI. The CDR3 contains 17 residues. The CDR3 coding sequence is TGTGCCAGCTCATCACTGGGGGGGGCGAGCTCCTACAATGAGCAGTTCTTC. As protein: CASSSLGGASSYNEQFF.

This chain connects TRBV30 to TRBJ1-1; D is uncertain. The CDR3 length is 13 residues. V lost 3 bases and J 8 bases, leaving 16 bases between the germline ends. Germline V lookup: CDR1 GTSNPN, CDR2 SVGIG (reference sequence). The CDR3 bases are TGTGCCTGGAGCCTAACCCGGGATGAAGAAGCTTTCTTT. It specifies CAWSLTRDEEAFF.

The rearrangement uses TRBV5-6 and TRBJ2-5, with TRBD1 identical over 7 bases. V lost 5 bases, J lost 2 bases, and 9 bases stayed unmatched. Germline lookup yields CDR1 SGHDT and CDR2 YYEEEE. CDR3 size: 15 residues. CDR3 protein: CASSPGQAEQETQYF. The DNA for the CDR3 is TGTGCCAGCAGTCCTGGACAGGCCGAGCAAGAGACCCAGTACTTC.

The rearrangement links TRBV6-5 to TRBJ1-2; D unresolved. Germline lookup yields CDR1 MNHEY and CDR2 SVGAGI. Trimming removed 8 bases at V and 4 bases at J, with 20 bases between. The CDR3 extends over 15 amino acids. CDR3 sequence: CASGEGLLPGYGYTF. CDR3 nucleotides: TGTGCCAGCGGGGAGGGTTTGTTGCCGGGCTATGGCTACACCTTC.

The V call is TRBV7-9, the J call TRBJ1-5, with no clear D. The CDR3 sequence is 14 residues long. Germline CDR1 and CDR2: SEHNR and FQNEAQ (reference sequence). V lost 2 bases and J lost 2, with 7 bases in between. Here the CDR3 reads CASSLTGGNQPQHF. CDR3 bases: TGTGCCAGCAGCTTAACGGGAGGCAATCAGCCCCAGCATTTT.

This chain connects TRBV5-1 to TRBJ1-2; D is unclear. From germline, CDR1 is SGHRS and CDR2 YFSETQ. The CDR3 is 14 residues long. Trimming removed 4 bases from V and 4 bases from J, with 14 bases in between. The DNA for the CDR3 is TGCGCCAGCAGCCCCCTCGGGGAAACCTATGGCTACACCTTC. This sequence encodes CASSPLGETYGYTF.

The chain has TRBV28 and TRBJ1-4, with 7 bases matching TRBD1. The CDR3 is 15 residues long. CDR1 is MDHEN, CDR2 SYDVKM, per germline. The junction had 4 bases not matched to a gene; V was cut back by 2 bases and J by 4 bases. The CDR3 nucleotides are TGTGCCAGCAGTTTACGAGACAGGGATAATGAAAAACTGTTTTTT. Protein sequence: CASSLRDRDNEKLFF.

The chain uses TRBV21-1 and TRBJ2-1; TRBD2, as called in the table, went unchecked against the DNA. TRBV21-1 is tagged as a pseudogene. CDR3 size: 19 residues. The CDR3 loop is CASSKDPRRPSGRYNEQFF. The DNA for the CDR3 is TGTGCCAGCAGCAAAGACCCCCGAAGGCCTAGCGGGAGGTACAATGAGCAGTTCTTC.

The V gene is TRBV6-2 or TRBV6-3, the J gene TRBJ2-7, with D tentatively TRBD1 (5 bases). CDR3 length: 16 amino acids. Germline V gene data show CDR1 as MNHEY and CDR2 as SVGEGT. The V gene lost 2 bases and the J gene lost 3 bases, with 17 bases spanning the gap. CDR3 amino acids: CASSYLQGWSYYEQYF. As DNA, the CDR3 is TGTGCCAGCAGTTACCTTCAGGGTTGGTCCTACTACGAGCAGTACTTC.

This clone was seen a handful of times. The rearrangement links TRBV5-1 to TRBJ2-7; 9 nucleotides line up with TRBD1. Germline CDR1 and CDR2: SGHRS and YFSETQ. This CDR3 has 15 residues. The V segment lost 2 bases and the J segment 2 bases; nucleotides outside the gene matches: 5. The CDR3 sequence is CASSFSGTGTYEQYF. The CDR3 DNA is TGCGCCAGCAGCTTCTCCGGGACAGGGACCTACGAGCAGTACTTC.

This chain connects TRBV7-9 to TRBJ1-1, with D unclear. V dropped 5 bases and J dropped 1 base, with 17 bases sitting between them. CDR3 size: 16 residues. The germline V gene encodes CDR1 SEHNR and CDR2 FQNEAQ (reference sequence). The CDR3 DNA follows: TGTGCCAGCAGCCTCCTCCTAGCTCAGAAGAACACTGAAGCTTTCTTT. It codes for CASSLLLAQKNTEAFF.

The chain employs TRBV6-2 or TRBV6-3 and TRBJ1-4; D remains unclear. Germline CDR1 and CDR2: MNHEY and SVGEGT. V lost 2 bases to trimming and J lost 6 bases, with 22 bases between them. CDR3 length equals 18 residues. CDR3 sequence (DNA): TGTGCCAGCAGTTACCCATCCCGAGGTGGCGGTAATGATGAAAAACTGTTTTTT. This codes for CASSYPSRGGGNDEKLFF.